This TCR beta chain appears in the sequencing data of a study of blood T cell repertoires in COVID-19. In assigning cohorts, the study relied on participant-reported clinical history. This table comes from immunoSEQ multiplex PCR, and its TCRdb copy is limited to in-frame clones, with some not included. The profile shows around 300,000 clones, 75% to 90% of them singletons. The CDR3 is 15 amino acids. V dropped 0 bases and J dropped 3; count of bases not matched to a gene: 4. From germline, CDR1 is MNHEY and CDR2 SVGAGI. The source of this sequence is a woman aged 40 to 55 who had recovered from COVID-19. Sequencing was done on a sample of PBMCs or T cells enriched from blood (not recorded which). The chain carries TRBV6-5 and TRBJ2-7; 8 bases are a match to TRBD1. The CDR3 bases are TGTGCCAGCAGTTACTCGGGTGACAGGGGCTACGAGCAGTACTTC. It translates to CASSYSGDRGYEQYF.